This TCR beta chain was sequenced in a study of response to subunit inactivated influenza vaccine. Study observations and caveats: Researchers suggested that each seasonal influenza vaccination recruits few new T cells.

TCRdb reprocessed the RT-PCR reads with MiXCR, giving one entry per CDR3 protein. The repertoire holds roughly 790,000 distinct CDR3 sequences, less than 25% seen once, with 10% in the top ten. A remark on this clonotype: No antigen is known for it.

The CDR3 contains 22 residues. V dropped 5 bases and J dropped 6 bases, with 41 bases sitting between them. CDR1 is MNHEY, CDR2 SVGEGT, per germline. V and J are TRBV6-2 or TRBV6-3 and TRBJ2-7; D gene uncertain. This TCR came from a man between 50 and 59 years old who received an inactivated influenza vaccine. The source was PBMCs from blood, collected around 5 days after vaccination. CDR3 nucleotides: TGTGCCAGCAGTCCCCCCACACGAAAGAGCTCTTTCGACGGCATGGGTCGACGCGAGCAGTACTTC. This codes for CASSPPTRKSSFDGMGRREQYF.